Shown below are 9 T cell receptor beta chains from a single sample sequenced in a study of identical twins. MiXCR, run by TCRdb on the 5' RACE reads, gives a single entry per CDR3 protein. The sample lists some 660,000 distinct CDR3 sequences, 8% to 9% occurring once. Separately, the same data were catalogued under a study of yellow fever vaccine responses in identical twins.

Material: PBMCs. These receptors were collected from a woman aged 18 to 35 in good health.

This chain joins TRBV4-2 and TRBJ2-3; 10 bases match TRBD2. The CDR3 loop spans 15 amino acids. In germline, CDR1 is LGHNA, CDR2 YNFKEQ. Losses at the gene ends were 5 bases for V and 4 bases for J; bases not matched to a gene: 6. The CDR3 DNA reads as TGTGCCAGCAGCACCGTAGCGGGGGGCCCAGATACGCAGTATTTT. This encodes CASSTVAGGPDTQYF.

This chain joins TRBV20-1 and TRBJ2-1; weak D call: TRBD2 (7 bases). The CDR3 is made up of 16 amino acids. Trimming shortened V by 1 base and J by 1 base, and 14 bases separated the two germline ends. Germline V gene sequence: CDR1 DFQATT, CDR2 SNEGSKA (reference sequence). The CDR3 region has the DNA TGCAGTGCTAGAGTTGGGGGGGCGCGGTCCTACAATGAGCAGTTCTTC. Its protein product is CSARVGGARSYNEQFF.

The chain links TRBV5-1 to TRBJ2-7, with TRBD2 matching 12 bases. The CDR3 is 18 residues long. In germline, CDR1 is SGHRS, CDR2 YFSETQ. With V trimmed by 0 bases and J by 3 bases, 10 bases remained unmatched. CDR3 sequence (DNA): TGCGCCAGCAGCTTGGGGTCAGAACTAGCGGGGGGCCTCTACGAGCAGTACTTC. Residues: CASSLGSELAGGLYEQYF. Drawing the rest from reference TRBV5-1 and TRBJ2-7, the complete variable domain is KAGVTQTPRYLIKTRGQQVTLSCSPISGHRSVSWYQQTPGQGLQFLFEYFSETQRNKGNFPGRFSGRQFSNSRSEMNVSTLELGDSALYLCASSLGSELAGGLYEQYFGPGTRLTVT.

This clonotype occurred a few times. The chain carries TRBV10-2 and TRBJ2-5; 11 nucleotides line up with TRBD2. The V gene end was trimmed by 10 bases and the J gene end by 7 bases; junction bases not matched to a gene: 11. Germline loops: CDR1 WSHSY, CDR2 SAAADI. The CDR3 has 14 residues. The CDR3 DNA reads TGCGCCACTCAGGCACTAGCGGGAGAGGGGACCCAGTACTTC. Its translation: CATQALAGEGTQYF.

This clonotype was counted at least ten times. The genes are TRBV7-3 and TRBJ2-3, with D unresolved. Between the trimmed V and J ends, which lost 5 bases and 1 base, there was a span of 10 bases. Germline values: CDR1 SGHTA, CDR2 FQGTGA. The CDR3 sequence is 14 residues long. The CDR3 protein is CASSRIVGTDTQYF. The CDR3 nucleotides read TGTGCCAGCAGCCGAATAGTGGGCACAGATACGCAGTATTTT.

The V gene is TRBV25-1, the J gene TRBJ2-5; D gene uncertain. Germline loops: CDR1 MGHDK, CDR2 SYGVNS. The CDR3 is 15 residues long. With 0 bases removed from V and 5 bases from J, the gap between germline ends came to 13 bases. The CDR3 here is CASSEYIIDWETQYF. The CDR3, as DNA: TGTGCCAGCAGTGAATACATAATAGACTGGGAGACCCAGTACTTC.

At least ten counts were recorded for this clonotype. The chain links TRBV5-6 to TRBJ2-1; the match to TRBD1 covers 8 bases. The CDR3 covers 16 residues. The V segment lost 4 bases and the J segment 10 bases; nucleotides outside the gene matches: 16. CDR1 is SGHDT and CDR2 is YYEEEE in the germline V gene. The CDR3 nucleotides are TGTGCCAGCAGCCTGGGTGGGAGACAGGGGTTCGGCGAGCAGTTCTTC. Translating gives CASSLGGRQGFGEQFF. The full variable domain, in which reference TRBV5-6 and TRBJ2-1 provide the parts outside the CDR3, is DAGVTQSPTHLIKTRGQQVTLRCSPKSGHDTVSWYQQALGQGPQFIFQYYEEEERQRGNFPDRFSGHQFPNYSSELNVNALLLGDSALYLCASSLGGRQGFGEQFFGPGTRLTVL.

The chain joins TRBV29-1 to TRBJ2-1, with 10 bases identical to TRBD2. This CDR3 has 16 residues. J gave up 2 bases and V 6 bases, and 10 bases lay outside the gene matches. CDR1 is SQVTM, CDR2 ANQGSEA, per germline. In nucleotides, the CDR3 is TGCAGCGTGGAGGTGGCTAGCGGGAGAGCCTACAATGAGCAGTTCTTC. This encodes CSVEVASGRAYNEQFF.

Only a few counts were recorded for this clonotype. The rearrangement links TRBV5-1 to TRBJ2-2; 7 nucleotides match TRBD2. Trimming removed 0 bases from V and 2 bases from J; junction bases left unmatched: 7. The germline V gene encodes CDR1 SGHRS and CDR2 YFSETQ. This CDR3 is built from 17 residues. Here the CDR3 reads CASSLGGDYINTGELFF. In DNA, the CDR3 is TGCGCCAGCAGCTTGGGGGGGGACTACATAAACACCGGGGAGCTGTTTTTT.